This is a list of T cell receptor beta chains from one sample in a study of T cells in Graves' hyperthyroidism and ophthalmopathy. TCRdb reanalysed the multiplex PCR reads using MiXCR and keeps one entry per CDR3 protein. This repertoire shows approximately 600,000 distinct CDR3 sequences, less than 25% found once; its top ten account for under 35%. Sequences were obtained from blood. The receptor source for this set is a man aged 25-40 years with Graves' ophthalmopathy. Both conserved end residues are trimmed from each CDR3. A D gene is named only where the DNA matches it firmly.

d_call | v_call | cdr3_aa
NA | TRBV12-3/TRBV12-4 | ASSYSISTRTAGEKLF
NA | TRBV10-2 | ASSPQGGAEQY
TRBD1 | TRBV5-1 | ASSGQGPGANVLT
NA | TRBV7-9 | ASSPTGLIYGYT
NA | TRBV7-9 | ASRDGLNTGELF
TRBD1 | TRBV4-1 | ASSRQWATGGRETQY
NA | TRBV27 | ASSSFPLTGELF
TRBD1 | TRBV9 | ASSVSPGQPTYEQY
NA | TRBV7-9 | ASSLEGDPIQF
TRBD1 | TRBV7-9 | ASSVGTGAYQPQH
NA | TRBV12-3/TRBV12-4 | ASSLIYTLSSYEQY
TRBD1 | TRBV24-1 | ATSDPTGEGSGKLF
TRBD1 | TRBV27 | ATHPDRGLFEQF
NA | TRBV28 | ASWIPNTGELF
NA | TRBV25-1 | ASSGVGLNYGYT
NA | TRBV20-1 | SARDPRGLSPEAF
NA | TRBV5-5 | ASRPTSSYNEQY
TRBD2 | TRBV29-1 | SVEKRELSGSHVTDTQY
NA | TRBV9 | ASSPRRDFRTDTQY
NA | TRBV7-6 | ASSVSGLQGNEQF
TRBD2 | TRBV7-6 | ASSSRLAGGTGELF
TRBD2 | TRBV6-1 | ATTLGSGSRDTQY
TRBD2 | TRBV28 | ASSFWGGIDEQY
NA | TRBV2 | ASSSTEAF
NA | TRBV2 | ASSGSGEDTQY
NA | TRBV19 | ASSISMNTEAF
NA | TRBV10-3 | AITGTHNYGYT
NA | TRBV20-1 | SARLGTANTEAF
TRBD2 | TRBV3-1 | ASSLISGSVAGELF
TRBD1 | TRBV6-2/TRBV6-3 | ASSNQQGAYEQY
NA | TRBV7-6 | ASSTSYNSPLH
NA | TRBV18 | ASSPGSLRSYEQY
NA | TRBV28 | ASSFPDRETQY
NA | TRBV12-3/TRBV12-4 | ASTQGKPYEQY
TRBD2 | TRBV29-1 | SVLSVAGGYNEQF
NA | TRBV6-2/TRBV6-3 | ASNPPWGSEQF
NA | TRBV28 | ASRPSDPGTQY
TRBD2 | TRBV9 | ASSVSGTSYNEQF
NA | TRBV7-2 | ASSLGGGSSGNTIY
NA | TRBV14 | ASSQLTGSYNEQF
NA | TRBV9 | ASSVGISGSNEKLF
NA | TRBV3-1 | ASSQRATTDTQY
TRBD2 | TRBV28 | ASRSWHLAGNTGELF
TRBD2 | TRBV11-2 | ASSPDRATSGRITQY
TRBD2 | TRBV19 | ASSIRAGGPTGELF
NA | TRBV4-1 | ASSLPDGTGELF
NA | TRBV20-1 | SATGTSNTEAF
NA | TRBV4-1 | ASSQGTTINEKLF
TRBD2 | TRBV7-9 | ASSSPRRNRLSTSGRRAYNEQF
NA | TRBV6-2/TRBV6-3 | ASSYSGTYTEAF
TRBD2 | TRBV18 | ASSPRTSGRANEQF
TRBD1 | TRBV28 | ASSLSGGYGYT
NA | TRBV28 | ASSINRWGSYNEQF
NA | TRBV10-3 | AISESKSGVRQETQY
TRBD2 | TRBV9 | ASSVAPGLAGRNEQF
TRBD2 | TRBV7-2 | ASSPQSGRVTDTQY
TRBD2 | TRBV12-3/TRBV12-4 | ASSLWASGRNEQF
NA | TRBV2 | ASSDAQGATEAF